Below, 14 T cell receptor beta chains from the same sample are listed, as sequenced in a study of cytomegalovirus exposure and HLA in healthy donors. The method was immunoSEQ multiplex PCR; TCRdb's version includes in-frame clones alone and lacks a portion of them. The sample yields over 150,000 clones, roughly 90% seen once. Sequencing input: PBMCs. Receptors originate from a woman aged 18-35 years in good health and CMV-seropositive.

This chain connects TRBV19 to TRBJ2-4; 12 bases match TRBD2. The V gene's germline CDR1 is LNHDA and CDR2 SQIVND (reference sequence). CDR3 size: 15 residues. The ends lost 5 bases at V and 6 bases at J; junction bases unmatched: 5. The CDR3 protein is CASSSLAGGLNIQYF. The DNA for the CDR3 is TGTGCCAGTAGTTCCCTAGCGGGAGGGCTAAACATTCAGTACTTC.

The J gene is TRBJ2-1, the V gene TRBV27; 10 nucleotides agree with TRBD2. The germline CDR1 and CDR2 sequences are MNHEY and SMNVEV (reference sequence). The CDR3 is 14 residues long. With 8 bases clipped from V and 4 bases from J, the junction kept 5 bases outside the gene matches. DNA of the CDR3: TGTGCCAGCGGGACTAGCGTGGGTTACAATGAGCAGTTCTTC. Translation: CASGTSVGYNEQFF.

The rearrangement uses TRBV2 and TRBJ2-1; TRBD2 agrees at 7 bases. Germline CDR1 and CDR2: SNHLY and FYNNEI. Trimming took 6 bases from V and 1 from J; bases not matched to a gene: 6. CDR3 length equals 15 residues. CDR3 DNA: TGTGCCAGCAGAGGACCGGGAGGATCCTACAATGAGCAGTTCTTC. This encodes CASRGPGGSYNEQFF.

The CDR3 DNA reads as TGTGCCTGGAGCGGATCCGGGACAGCGAACACTGAAGCTTTCTTT. Translation: CAWSGSGTANTEAFF. The chain is built from TRBV30 and TRBJ1-1; 7 bases are a match to TRBD1. The CDR3 length is 15 residues. V gave up 3 bases and J gave up 1 base; unmatched junction bases: 8. The V gene's germline CDR1 is GTSNPN and CDR2 SVGIG (reference sequence).

This chain joins TRBV28 and TRBJ2-5, with D possibly matching TRBD1 (6 bases). Per germline, CDR1 MDHEN and CDR2 SYDVKM. The CDR3 contains 14 residues. Trimming cost V 6 bases and J 2 bases, with 13 bases left between them. The CDR3 loop is CASSSQDSQETQYF. The DNA of the CDR3 is TGTGCCAGCAGCTCCCAGGACAGTCAAGAGACCCAGTACTTC. The full variable domain, rest sourced from reference TRBV28 and TRBJ2-5, is DVKVTQSSRYLVKRTGEKVFLECVQDMDHENMFWYRQDPGLGLRLIYFSYDVKMKEKGDIPEGYSVSREKKERFSLILESASTNQTSMYLCASSSQDSQETQYFGPGTRLLVL.

Here the CDR3 reads CASSGTGLKETQYF. Here the CDR3 DNA reads TGTGCCAGCAGCGGGACGGGACTTAAAGAGACCCAGTACTTC. V usage is TRBV5-4 and J usage is TRBJ2-5; perhaps TRBD2 as D (6 bases). The CDR3 is 14 amino acids. Germline V lookup: CDR1 SGHNT, CDR2 YYREEE (reference sequence). Trimming stripped 4 bases from V and 3 bases from J, with 13 bases between.

The chain carries TRBV28 and TRBJ2-3; TRBD2 is a possible D gene (6 bases). The V gene lost 8 bases and the J gene lost 5 bases, with 17 bases spanning the gap. The germline gives CDR1 MDHEN, CDR2 SYDVKM. This CDR3 contains 14 residues. The CDR3 here is CASQRGGAGDTQYF. The CDR3 region has the DNA TGTGCCAGCCAAAGAGGAGGGGCGGGAGATACGCAGTATTTT.

The rearrangement links TRBV7-9 to TRBJ1-2, with TRBD1 matching over 7 bases. V dropped 5 bases and J dropped 5; count of bases not matched to a gene: 11. CDR1 SEHNR and CDR2 FQNEAQ come from the germline V gene (reference sequence). The CDR3 totals 15 residues. CDR3 residues: CASSPLRQGRYGYTF. Here the CDR3 DNA reads TGTGCCAGCAGCCCGTTAAGACAGGGTCGGTATGGCTACACCTTC.

This CDR3 is CASGPPTGHGYTF. DNA of the CDR3: TGTGCTAGTGGTCCTCCGACAGGACATGGCTACACCTTC. The rearrangement uses TRBV12-5 and TRBJ1-2; perhaps TRBD1 as D (6 bases). Trimming took off 5 bases at V and 6 bases at J, with 13 bases between the two ends. The CDR3 extends over 13 amino acids. Germline CDR1 reads LGHNT; CDR2 reads FRNRAP.

The chain joins TRBV5-4 to TRBJ2-1; perhaps TRBD2 as D (6 bases). V gave up 4 bases and J gave up 2 bases, with 19 bases separating them. The CDR3 sequence is 17 residues long. Germline CDR1 is SGHNT and CDR2 is YYREEE (reference sequence). The CDR3 DNA reads TGTGCCAGCAGCGGGTCCCCTGCGGGCGGGACCTACAATGAGCAGTTCTTC. Its protein product is CASSGSPAGGTYNEQFF.

V gene TRBV11-2 combines with J gene TRBJ2-1; possible D gene TRBD2, 7 bases. The CDR3 runs to 15 residues. Germline CDR1 is SGHAT and CDR2 is FQNNGV. The V and J ends lost 2 bases and 6 bases respectively, with 14 bases between them. CDR3 sequence: CASSLWWGGGNEQFF. CDR3 DNA sequence: TGTGCCAGCAGCTTATGGTGGGGAGGGGGCAATGAGCAGTTCTTC.

The chain links TRBV7-9 to TRBJ2-7, with 12 bases matching TRBD2. This CDR3 region has 15 residues. Germline loops: CDR1 SEHNR, CDR2 FQNEAQ (reference sequence). V was clipped by 6 bases and J by 7 bases; unmatched bases: 10. CDR3 in amino acids: CASSPRLAGVEEQYF. The CDR3 nucleotides are TGTGCCAGCAGTCCTCGACTAGCGGGAGTCGAGGAGCAGTACTTC.

This rearrangement joins TRBV2 to TRBJ2-1; 14 positions agree with TRBD2. This CDR3 region has 17 residues. Trimming at V came to 5 bases and at J to 5 bases, leaving 8 bases not matched to a gene. Germline lookup yields CDR1 SNHLY and CDR2 FYNNEI. The DNA for the CDR3 is TGTGCCAGCAGTTCCGGGACTAGCGGGAGTATGCACAATGAGCAGTTCTTC. It specifies CASSSGTSGSMHNEQFF.

The chain uses TRBV6-6 and TRBJ2-7, with 9 bases that match TRBD1. The CDR3 sequence is 14 residues long. Germline CDR1 reads MNHNY; CDR2 reads SVGAGI (reference sequence). After removal of 6 bases from V and 7 bases from J, the junction contained 10 bases not matched to a gene. CDR3 region: CASSIRTGVGEQYF. The CDR3 region has the DNA TGTGCCAGCAGCATTAGGACAGGGGTGGGGGAGCAGTACTTC.